The clone carrying this TCR beta chain was counted once. The CDR3 has 14 residues. Germline values: CDR1 MNHNY, CDR2 SVGAGI (reference sequence). Between the trimmed V and J ends, which lost 8 bases and 4 bases, there was a span of 14 bases. Some clones are missing from TCRdb's copy, which holds only in-frame ones; the method was immunoSEQ multiplex PCR. The repertoire consists of fewer than 300,000 clones, with roughly 88% occurring once and the leading ten covering about 0.86%. This entry comes from a study of cytomegalovirus exposure and HLA in healthy donors. This clonotype was sampled from a young woman in good health and CMV-seronegative. This chain joins TRBV6-6 and TRBJ1-4; tentative D call: TRBD1 (6 bases). The sample consisted of PBMCs. CDR3 loop: CASGAGANNEKLFF. The DNA for the CDR3 is TGTGCCAGCGGAGCGGGGGCAAATAATGAAAAACTGTTTTTT.